This TCR beta chain was recovered during a study of T cell repertoires in cytomegalovirus infection. This clonotype was seen just once. As yet, its antigen is unknown. Each CDR3 protein gets one entry after TCRdb re-called the reads with MiXCR. This sample has hundreds of thousands of distinct CDR3 sequences, with around 32% found just once. Study-level points and caveats: Pooled public TCR beta family frequency picked out CMV carriers with the relevant HLA.

This CDR3 comprises 13 residues. The germline gives CDR1 SEHNR, CDR2 FQNEAQ (reference sequence). V was clipped by 4 bases and J by 15 bases, with 19 bases between them. This clonotype was sampled from a human donor in good health (CMV status not recorded). Some clones in this sample may be carry-over from other donors' samples. This specimen consisted of cultured CD8+ T cells from PBMCs, obtained from culture after CMV antigen stimulation. The J gene is TRBJ2-1, the V gene TRBV7-9, with a possible D match to TRBD2 (6 bases). As DNA, the CDR3 is TGTGCCAGCAGCTCGGGACTGTCCTTGAGTACGTTCTTC. This sequence encodes CASSSGLSLSTFF.